This entry is about one T cell receptor (beta chain). This specimen belongs to a study of blood T cell repertoires in COVID-19. Overall study context: The United States, Italy and Spain were the sources of the acute and convalescent COVID-19 samples.

Authors' data handling: Researchers report that nucleated cell counts were estimated from reference gene primer amplification. The repertoire was sequenced with immunoSEQ multiplex PCR; TCRdb's copy has only in-frame clones and lacks some. Clone size and V and J calls were adopted from that table, with D and trimming inferred from the DNA. The sample has over 85,000 clones, over 75% seen once. V was shortened by 4 bases and J by 8 bases, with 14 bases between the two germline ends. This CDR3 has 13 residues. Germline CDR1 and CDR2: SGHDN and FVKESK. The sequenced sample consisted of peripheral blood. The chain is built from TRBV14 and TRBJ1-1, with a weak D call TRBD1 (5 bases). This TCR came from an elderly woman with acute or convalescent COVID-19. Here the CDR3 reads CASSRVLRGEAFF. CDR3 DNA sequence: TGTGCCAGCAGCCGAGTGCTAAGGGGCGAAGCTTTCTTT.